Each of the 25 T cell receptor beta chains below was sequenced from the same sample in a study of CD8 T cells in ankylosing spondylitis. Findings of the study overall: Among TCR beta sequences, a motif of eight highly homologous variants appeared characteristic of ankylosing spondylitis blood.

TCRdb recomputed calls from the 5' RACE reads with MiXCR, one row per CDR3 protein. The profile shows roughly 370,000 distinct CDR3 sequences, approximately 20% of them singletons. The antigens of these receptors remain unknown. Source material: blood, either unsorted or a sorted T cell fraction (not recorded which). These receptors all come from a male donor with ankylosing spondylitis.

The CDR3 region has the DNA TGTGCCAGCAGCCAAGATTATGGGGGCGCGGACACCGGGGAGCTGTTTTTT. As protein: CASSQDYGGADTGELFF. The chain joins TRBV14 to TRBJ2-2; D possibly corresponds to TRBD1 (6 bases). Germline assignment: CDR1 SGHDN and CDR2 FVKESK. Trimming cost V 0 bases and J 3 bases, with 14 bases left between them. The CDR3 extends over 17 amino acids.

This clonotype was picked up a small number of times. This sequence joins TRBV20-1 and TRBJ2-3, with D possibly being TRBD2 (6 bases). This CDR3 spans 15 amino acids. Germline values: CDR1 DFQATT, CDR2 SNEGSKA (reference sequence). Trimming left V 1 base short and J 2 bases short, with 13 bases between. This CDR3 is CSARAGSGYTDTQYF. The CDR3, as DNA: TGCAGTGCTAGAGCCGGTAGCGGATACACAGATACGCAGTATTTT.

The chain employs TRBV15 and TRBJ2-4; 10 nucleotides line up with TRBD1. Losses at the gene ends were 8 bases for V and 9 bases for J; bases not matched to a gene: 10. From germline, CDR1 is LNHNV and CDR2 YYDKDF (reference sequence). This CDR3 spans 14 amino acids. CDR3 amino acids: CATLRDRGLGIQYF. In nucleotides, the CDR3 is TGTGCCACCTTGAGGGACAGGGGATTGGGCATTCAGTACTTC.

DNA of the CDR3: TGCGCCAGCGGGAAGCGGGACTTAGGCGACGAGCAGTACTTC. Translation gives CASGKRDLGDEQYF. J is TRBJ2-7 and V is TRBV10-2; 7 positions agree with TRBD2. V lost 8 bases, J lost 5 bases, and 12 bases stayed unmatched. Per germline, CDR1 WSHSY and CDR2 SAAADI. CDR3 size: 14 residues.

The V gene is TRBV15, the J gene TRBJ2-1; D possibly uses TRBD1 or TRBD2 (5 bases each). CDR1 LNHNV and CDR2 YYDKDF come from the germline V gene (reference sequence). V lost 3 bases and J 8 bases, leaving 20 bases between the germline ends. CDR3 length: 16 amino acids. The CDR3 loop reads CATSRTPGRGGDEQFF. In nucleotides, the CDR3 is TGTGCCACCAGCAGGACTCCGGGACGGGGTGGGGATGAGCAGTTCTTC.

This chain links TRBV18 with TRBJ1-2; D is unresolved. This CDR3 has 13 residues. Trimming took 3 bases from V and 6 from J, leaving 11 bases between them. The germline gives CDR1 KGHSH, CDR2 LQKENI. The chain's CDR3 is CASSPEGVHGYTF. The CDR3 DNA reads as TGTGCCAGCTCACCCGAGGGCGTACATGGCTACACCTTC.

The V and J genes are TRBV11-2 and TRBJ1-4; no definite D call. V shed 5 bases and J shed 4 bases, with 11 bases lying between them. Germline V gene data show CDR1 as SGHAT and CDR2 as FQNNGV. The CDR3 totals 14 residues. The CDR3: CASSPRRGNEKLFF. CDR3 DNA sequence: TGTGCCAGCAGCCCGCGCCGGGGTAATGAAAAACTGTTTTTT.

The rearrangement uses TRBV20-1 and TRBJ2-1; the D gene is possibly TRBD2 (5 bases). Germline values: CDR1 DFQATT, CDR2 SNEGSKA (reference sequence). CDR3 length equals 16 residues. V was cut by 1 base and J by 0 bases, with 13 bases left in between. The CDR3 here is CSARVLAASSYNEQFF. The CDR3 DNA is TGCAGTGCTAGAGTGCTAGCCGCCAGCTCCTACAATGAGCAGTTCTTC.

The J gene is TRBJ1-4, the V gene TRBV5-6; D may be TRBD1 (6 bases). CDR1 and CDR2 (germline): SGHDT, YYEEEE. V dropped 4 bases and J dropped 4 bases, with 17 bases sitting between them. The CDR3 consists of 16 residues. CDR3 loop: CASSANLQGNNEKLFF. In nucleotides, the CDR3 is TGTGCCAGCAGCGCCAACCTCCAGGGGAATAATGAAAAACTGTTTTTT.

In its sample, this clonotype was seen a few times. This chain connects TRBV6-4 to TRBJ2-1; possibly TRBD1 or TRBD2 for D (7 bases each). Deletions cut 6 bases from V and 1 base from J, with 10 bases between. The CDR3 is 14 amino acids. Germline V gene data show CDR1 as MRHNA and CDR2 as SNTAGT. The CDR3 loop is CASRQGGSYNEQFF. The DNA for the CDR3 is TGTGCCAGCAGGCAGGGGGGGTCCTACAATGAGCAGTTCTTC.

This rearrangement joins TRBV2 to TRBJ2-5, with 7 bases matching TRBD1. J gave up 4 bases and V 10 bases, and 9 bases lay outside the gene matches. CDR1 and CDR2 (germline): SNHLY, FYNNEI. This CDR3 region has 13 residues. CDR3 sequence (DNA): TGTGCCACCGGTTACAGGGGTCGAGAGACCCAGTACTTC. Translated: CATGYRGRETQYF. The complete variable domain, with remaining parts taken from reference TRBV2 and TRBJ2-5, reads EPEVTQTPSHQVTQMGQEVILRCVPISNHLYFYWYRQILGQKVEFLVSFYNNEISEKSEIFDDQFSVERPDGSNFTLKIRSTKLEDSAMYFCATGYRGRETQYFGPGTRLLVL.

This clonotype was seen a few times. The rearrangement joins TRBV20-1 to TRBJ2-3; TRBD2 might be the D (5 bases). CDR3 length: 14 amino acids. V lost 3 bases and J 3 bases, leaving 13 bases between the germline ends. Germline-derived CDR1 and CDR2 are DFQATT and SNEGSKA (reference sequence). The CDR3 here is CSARVPGETDTQYF. DNA of the CDR3: TGCAGTGCTAGGGTCCCCGGGGAGACAGATACGCAGTATTTT.

The chain is built from TRBV6-1 and TRBJ1-4; 9 bases map to TRBD1. J gave up 8 bases and V 6 bases, and 7 bases lay outside the gene matches. Germline V CDR1 and CDR2: MNHNS, SASEGT. The CDR3 has 14 amino acids. This CDR3 reads CASRPGQGREKLFF. DNA of the CDR3: TGTGCCAGCAGACCGGGACAGGGTCGAGAAAAACTGTTTTTT.

This clonotype appeared a few times. The J gene is TRBJ1-4, the V gene TRBV7-6, with D perhaps TRBD1 (5 bases). V was clipped by 6 bases and J by 4 bases, with 12 bases between them. Germline V lookup: CDR1 SGHVS, CDR2 FNYEAQ. The CDR3 is 14 residues long. This CDR3 reads CASSSLDSNEKLFF. In DNA form, the CDR3 reads TGTGCCAGCAGTTCTCTCGACAGTAATGAAAAACTGTTTTTT. The full variable domain, with the rest looked up from reference TRBV7-6 and TRBJ1-4, is GAGVSQSPRYKVTKRGQDVALRCDPISGHVSLYWYRQALGQGPEFLTYFNYEAQQDKSGLPNDRFSAERPEGSISTLTIQRTEQRDSAMYRCASSSLDSNEKLFFGSGTQLSVL.

The V and J genes are TRBV5-1 and TRBJ2-2; 8 positions agree with TRBD1. Germline V gene lookup returns CDR1 SGHRS and CDR2 YFSETQ. V was clipped by 4 bases and J by 2 bases; unmatched bases: 7. The CDR3 covers 16 residues. The CDR3 nucleotides are TGCGCCAGCAGCAAGCTTGGGACAGGAAACACCGGGGAGCTGTTTTTT. It specifies CASSKLGTGNTGELFF.

V and J are TRBV7-3 and TRBJ2-1; D is perhaps TRBD1 (5 bases). The CDR3 sequence is 14 residues long. Germline CDR1 and CDR2: SGHTA and FQGTGA. The germline V and J ends were trimmed by 7 bases and 9 bases, with 19 bases remaining between them. The CDR3 nucleotides are TGTGCCAGCACCGATGACAGCCGCGGCACTGAGCAGTTCTTC. This sequence encodes CASTDDSRGTEQFF. Combining the CDR3 with reference TRBV7-3 and TRBJ2-1 gives the whole variable domain GAGVSQTPSNKVTEKGKYVELRCDPISGHTALYWYRQSLGQGPEFLIYFQGTGAADDSGLPNDRFFAVRPEGSVSTLKIQRTERGDSAVYLCASTDDSRGTEQFFGPGTRLTVL.

The chain uses TRBV18 and TRBJ2-2, with no clear D. Trimming took 2 bases from V and 2 from J, leaving 12 bases between them. Germline V gene data show CDR1 as KGHSH and CDR2 as LQKENI. The CDR3 runs 16 residues. The CDR3 spells CASSPNRPENTGELFF. The CDR3 DNA is TGTGCCAGCTCACCAAATAGGCCGGAAAACACCGGGGAGCTGTTTTTT.

This clonotype was seen a handful of times. The chain is built from TRBV6-1 and TRBJ2-1, with TRBD1 matching 8 bases. The V and J ends lost 3 bases and 3 bases, in that order; junction bases with no gene match: 4. This CDR3 is 15 amino acids long. Germline CDR1 MNHNS, CDR2 SASEGT. DNA of the CDR3: TGTGCCAGCAGTGACCAGGGGGCGAACTACAATGAGCAGTTCTTC. Translated: CASSDQGANYNEQFF.

J is TRBJ2-3 and V is TRBV7-3, with 12 bases identical to TRBD2. Per germline, CDR1 SGHTA and CDR2 FQGTGA. The CDR3 is 15 residues long. V lost 5 bases to trimming and J lost 6 bases; unmatched junction nucleotides: 6. The CDR3 spells CASSIRLAGVDTQYF. The DNA of the CDR3 is TGTGCCAGCAGCATCCGACTAGCGGGAGTTGATACGCAGTATTTT.

This clonotype was detected ten times or more. At one end the junction does not follow the germline gene, possibly because of a read error. V gene TRBV9 combines with J gene TRBJ1-1, with D perhaps matching TRBD1 (5 bases). Germline V gene sequence: CDR1 SGDLS, CDR2 YYNGEE. The CDR3 consists of 14 residues. The CDR3 DNA reads TGCGCCAGCAGCCCCCGGGGGGGGAACACTGAAGCTTTCTTT. Protein product: CASSPRGGNTEAFF.

J is TRBJ1-6 and V is TRBV4-3; TRBD1 might be the D (6 bases). CDR1 is LGHNA, CDR2 YSLEER, per germline. The CDR3 consists of 16 residues. V gave up 2 bases and J gave up 7 bases, with 15 bases separating them. The CDR3 DNA reads TGCGCCAGCAGCCAATCGGGTCGCCAGGGGAATTCACCCCTCCACTTT. As protein: CASSQSGRQGNSPLHF.

This clonotype was recorded a few times. This chain links TRBV5-1 with TRBJ2-7; 7 positions agree with TRBD2. The CDR3 sequence is 15 residues long. Trimming took 0 bases from V and 5 from J; bases not matched to a gene: 8. CDR1 is SGHRS and CDR2 is YFSETQ in the germline V gene. The CDR3 here is CASSLEGRALDEQYF. Written as DNA, the CDR3 is TGCGCCAGCAGCTTGGAAGGGAGGGCCTTGGACGAGCAGTACTTC.

In this sample, this clonotype turned up a few times. The chain links TRBV24-1 to TRBJ2-1, with TRBD2 matching 13 bases. With V trimmed by 3 bases and J by 6 bases, 1 base remained unmatched. The length of the CDR3 is 15 residues. CDR1 is KGHDR and CDR2 is SFDVKD in the germline V gene. The CDR3 sequence is CATSDRTSGSNEQFF. DNA of the CDR3: TGTGCCACCAGTGATCGGACTAGCGGGAGCAATGAGCAGTTCTTC.

This clonotype was picked up a small number of times. This chain uses TRBV11-1 with TRBJ2-1, with 11 bases identical to TRBD2. The CDR3 spans 18 residues. The V gene end was trimmed by 5 bases and the J gene end by 2 bases; junction bases not matched to a gene: 11. Germline values: CDR1 SGHAT, CDR2 FQDESV (reference sequence). CDR3 sequence: CASSVGTSGSIAYNEQFF. The DNA of the CDR3 is TGTGCCAGCAGCGTAGGAACTAGCGGGAGCATAGCCTACAATGAGCAGTTCTTC. Filled out from reference TRBV11-1 and TRBJ2-1, the complete variable domain reads EAEVAQSPRYKITEKSQAVAFWCDPISGHATLYWYRQILGQGPELLVQFQDESVVDDSQLPKDRFSAERLKGVDSTLKIQPAELGDSAMYLCASSVGTSGSIAYNEQFFGPGTRLTVL.

V gene TRBV5-1 combines with J gene TRBJ1-5, with 10 bases matching TRBD1. The junction had 7 bases not matched to a gene; V was cut back by 4 bases and J by 9 bases. The CDR3 totals 14 residues. Germline V lookup: CDR1 SGHRS, CDR2 YFSETQ. The CDR3 DNA follows: TGCGCCAGCAGCCCGGACGGACAGGGGGGGCCCCAGCATTTT. Its protein product is CASSPDGQGGPQHF. The full variable domain, completed using reference TRBV5-1 and TRBJ1-5, is KAGVTQTPRYLIKTRGQQVTLSCSPISGHRSVSWYQQTPGQGLQFLFEYFSETQRNKGNFPGRFSGRQFSNSRSEMNVSTLELGDSALYLCASSPDGQGGPQHFGDGTRLSIL.